This T cell receptor (beta chain) was sequenced in a study of CD8 T cells in ankylosing spondylitis. Study-wide findings and caveats: Prior work had noted some motif variants in reactive arthritis blood and synovial fluid.

In the case of this clonotype: Its target is not known. At one end the junction does not follow the germline gene, possibly because of a read error.

This CDR3 contains 9 residues. Per the germline V gene, CDR1 is SGHRS and CDR2 is YFSETQ. As the method for making TCR beta libraries, quantitative 5'-RACE with molecular barcodes was used. TCRdb reanalysed the 5' RACE reads using MiXCR and keeps one entry per CDR3 protein. Counted here are about 240,000 distinct CDR3 sequences, approximately 12% occurring once; the ten biggest clones make up around 6.5%. The sequencing sample was made of blood, either unsorted or a sorted T cell fraction (not recorded which). This rearrangement joins TRBV5-1 to TRBJ2-7; a weak D match, TRBD1 (5 bases). This clonotype was obtained from a male donor with ankylosing spondylitis or in good health (not recorded which). CDR3 residues: CASHFNRPF. The CDR3, as DNA: TGCGCCAGTCACTTTAACAGGCCCTTC.